This T cell receptor (beta chain) was sequenced for a study of blood T cells in healthy people across ages. The length of the CDR3 is 13 residues. Trimming left V 6 bases short and J 2 bases short, with 12 bases between. Per germline, CDR1 SQVTM and CDR2 ANQGSEA. PCR was performed a second time for about 7 to 12 cycles using a sample-barcoded 5' primer and a J-beta primer mix. Each CDR3 protein is one row after TCRdb ran MiXCR on the 5' RACE reads. The sample yields around 800,000 distinct CDR3 sequences, 20% to 30% seen once. These data were also reused for a study on T cells of mothers and their children. That report adds: Samples came from a few healthy Caucasian mothers and their six children. No persistent microchimeric T cell clones were detected.

This chain uses TRBV29-1 with TRBJ2-3; D is possibly TRBD2 (6 bases). This receptor was identified in a boy between 5 and 17 years old in good health. Sequenced material: blood. CDR3: CSVGLRFTDTQYF. The CDR3 DNA is TGCAGCGTGGGACTGAGATTCACAGATACGCAGTATTTT.